The next 23 T cell receptor beta chains were all read from a single sample in a study of shared clonotypes between healthy human individuals. Produced via immunoSEQ multiplex PCR; TCRdb's table is partial and in-frame only. The sample consists of just over 2,000,000 clones, 85% to 95% of them appearing once. Material: naive CD4+ T cells sorted from blood. Subset denoted: CD45RA+ positively selected. The receptors were sampled from a man aged 18 to 29 in good health.

The chain links TRBV30 to TRBJ2-3, with 8 positions matching TRBD2. After removal of 2 bases from V and 8 bases from J, the junction contained 18 bases not matched to a gene. Germline values: CDR1 GTSNPN, CDR2 SVGIG (reference sequence). This CDR3 is built from 17 residues. The CDR3 DNA reads as TGTGCCTGGAGTACTGTAAGGACTAGCTCTAGCACGGGTACGCAGTATTTT. This gives the protein CAWSTVRTSSSTGTQYF.

The chain carries TRBV5-6 and TRBJ2-7; the D is unclear. CDR3 length: 17 amino acids. Germline values: CDR1 SGHDT, CDR2 YYEEEE. V shed 1 base and J shed 5 bases, with 22 bases lying between them. CDR3 DNA: TGTGCCAGCAGCTTGTTCGTACAGCTCGTGCCTAGGGACGAGCAGTACTTC. This gives the protein CASSLFVQLVPRDEQYF.

V usage is TRBV9 and J usage is TRBJ2-3; either TRBD1 or TRBD2 may fit D (6 bases each). The V gene lost 3 bases and the J gene lost 0 bases, with 14 bases spanning the gap. Germline-derived CDR1 and CDR2 are SGDLS and YYNGEE. This CDR3 comprises 16 residues. DNA for the CDR3: TGTGCCAGCAGCGCCCCCTCGGGGGCTAGCACAGATACGCAGTATTTT. Protein product: CASSAPSGASTDTQYF.

The rearrangement uses TRBV9 and TRBJ2-1; TRBD1 might be the D (6 bases). This CDR3 is built from 13 residues. Per germline, CDR1 SGDLS and CDR2 YYNGEE. Trimming took 6 bases from V and 2 from J, leaving 9 bases between them. In nucleotides, the CDR3 is TGTGCCAGCACTCAGGGGCCCTACAATGAGCAGTTCTTC. Amino acid sequence: CASTQGPYNEQFF.

The chain has TRBV7-4 and TRBJ2-7; perhaps TRBD1 as D (7 bases). In germline, CDR1 is SGHVT, CDR2 SQSDAQ. The CDR3 sequence is 13 residues long. V lost 1 base and J 10 bases, leaving 14 bases between the germline ends. The chain's CDR3 is CASSLGTGGNQYF. The CDR3 DNA follows: TGTGCCAGCAGCTTAGGGACAGGCGGGAACCAGTACTTC.

Regarding this clone: This CDR3 is also generated by other DNA sequences in the sample. V usage is TRBV4-3 and J usage is TRBJ2-7; D gene uncertain. Trimming stripped 0 bases from V and 0 bases from J, with 9 bases between. CDR3 size: 15 residues. Germline V gene sequence: CDR1 LGHNA, CDR2 YSLEER. CDR3 amino acids: CASSQDLAGSYEQYF. The CDR3 nucleotides are TGCGCCAGCAGCCAAGATCTTGCAGGCTCCTACGAGCAGTACTTC.

The chain carries TRBV5-1 and TRBJ1-4, with 8 nucleotides matching TRBD1. The CDR3 is 15 residues long. Unmatched junction bases numbered 2, after V lost 3 bases and J lost 1 base. Germline assignment: CDR1 SGHRS and CDR2 YFSETQ. DNA for the CDR3: TGCGCCAGCAGCTGGACAGGGATAACTAATGAAAAACTGTTTTTT. This sequence encodes CASSWTGITNEKLFF.

As concerns this clone: Other DNA sequences of this sample code for an identical CDR3. V is TRBV11-2 and J is TRBJ1-2; TRBD1 matches 7 bases. Losses at the gene ends were 5 bases for V and 2 bases for J; bases not matched to a gene: 5. Germline assignment: CDR1 SGHAT and CDR2 FQNNGV. The CDR3 length is 14 residues. The CDR3 nucleotides are TGTGCCAGCAGCCCCGACAGGGCGAACTATGGCTACACCTTC. This translates into CASSPDRANYGYTF.

This chain uses TRBV7-4 with TRBJ1-5; D uncertain. Germline V CDR1 and CDR2: SGHVT, SQSDAQ. This CDR3 has 13 residues. V was pared by 5 bases and J by 7 bases, with 12 bases between. For the CDR3, the DNA is TGTGCCAGCAGCCCAACCAAACAGCAGCCCCAGCATTTT. It is translated as CASSPTKQQPQHF.

With respect to this clone: Other DNA sequences within the sample encode an identical CDR3. The CDR3 reads CASSLDRGDQPQHF. The CDR3 DNA reads TGTGCCAGCAGCTTAGACAGGGGGGATCAGCCCCAGCATTTT. The V gene is TRBV11-2, the J gene TRBJ1-5; 7 nucleotides match TRBD1. From germline, CDR1 is SGHAT and CDR2 FQNNGV. Losses at the gene ends were 0 bases for V and 5 bases for J; bases not matched to a gene: 1. The CDR3 has 14 amino acids.

This chain connects TRBV2 to TRBJ2-5, with D uncertain. The CDR3 length is 11 residues. V shed 5 bases and J shed 5 bases, with 6 bases lying between them. CDR1 and CDR2 from the germline V gene are SNHLY and FYNNEI. The chain's CDR3 is CASSKFETQYF. The CDR3 DNA is TGTGCCAGCAGTAAATTTGAGACCCAGTACTTC.

This chain uses TRBV6-1 with TRBJ1-5, with 7 bases identical to TRBD1. The CDR3 runs to 15 residues. Germline CDR1 MNHNS, CDR2 SASEGT. V lost 1 base and J lost 7; bases outside the gene matches: 7. The CDR3 DNA follows: TGTGCCAGCAGTGAAGTGAGGGGGCGGGGGCAGCCCCAGCATTTT. Amino acid sequence: CASSEVRGRGQPQHF.

The CDR3 DNA is TGTGCCAGCAGCACCTGGACGCAGCGGACCAATGAGCAGTTCTTC. This encodes CASSTWTQRTNEQFF. The genes are TRBV11-2 and TRBJ2-1; TRBD2 is a possible D gene (5 bases). Trimming pared 5 bases from V and 6 bases from J, leaving 17 bases between. The CDR3 covers 15 residues. The germline gives CDR1 SGHAT, CDR2 FQNNGV. Drawing the rest from reference TRBV11-2 and TRBJ2-1, the complete variable domain is EAGVAQSPRYKIIEKRQSVAFWCNPISGHATLYWYQQILGQGPKLLIQFQNNGVVDDSQLPKDRFSAERLKGVDSTLKIQPAKLEDSAVYLCASSTWTQRTNEQFFGPGTRLTVL.

The V call is TRBV5-1, the J call TRBJ2-1; D might be TRBD1 (5 bases). This CDR3 has 16 amino acids. The V and J ends lost 0 bases and 5 bases respectively, with 15 bases between them. CDR1 is SGHRS, CDR2 YFSETQ, per germline. In DNA, the CDR3 is TGCGCCAGCAGCTTGGCAAGCAGGGAAAGGAACAATGAGCAGTTCTTC. Its protein is CASSLASRERNNEQFF. The complete variable domain, with remaining parts taken from reference TRBV5-1 and TRBJ2-1, reads KAGVTQTPRYLIKTRGQQVTLSCSPISGHRSVSWYQQTPGQGLQFLFEYFSETQRNKGNFPGRFSGRQFSNSRSEMNVSTLELGDSALYLCASSLASRERNNEQFFGPGTRLTVL.

Remarks on this clone: This may be a read error, as it is one base from a much larger clone. Because it lacks the conserved phenylalanine or tryptophan at the end, this CDR3 is likely a read error. V is TRBV4-1 and J is TRBJ2-7; TRBD1 or TRBD2 may be the D gene (6 bases each). The CDR3 length is 15 residues. Germline CDR1 reads MGHRA; CDR2 reads YSYEKL. The V and J ends lost 1 base and 5 bases respectively, with 15 bases between them. Here the CDR3 DNA reads TGCGCCAGCAGCCAAGGGGGGGCCAGAAGAAACGAGCAGTACCTC. Its protein product is CASSQGGARRNEQYL.

Remarks on this clone: This specimen includes other DNA sequences encoding the same CDR3. The V and J genes are TRBV5-1 and TRBJ2-2, with D possibly being TRBD1 (5 bases). Germline V CDR1 and CDR2: SGHRS, YFSETQ. CDR3 length: 14 amino acids. V shed 0 bases and J shed 4 bases, with 7 bases lying between them. Here the CDR3 reads CASSLGQGTGELFF. The CDR3 DNA sequence: TGCGCCAGCAGCTTGGGGCAGGGCACCGGGGAGCTGTTTTTT.

The chain couples TRBV7-2 to TRBJ2-3; 11 positions agree with TRBD2. CDR3 length: 17 amino acids. With 2 bases clipped from V and 3 bases from J, the junction kept 7 bases outside the gene matches. Germline V lookup: CDR1 SGHTA, CDR2 FQGNSA. CDR3 amino acids: CASSLSLLAGVTDTQYF. CDR3 bases: TGTGCCAGCAGCTTAAGCCTACTAGCGGGAGTGACAGATACGCAGTATTTT. Looking up the rest from reference TRBV7-2 and TRBJ2-3 gives the full variable domain: GAGVSQSPSNKVTEKGKDVELRCDPISGHTALYWYRQSLGQGLEFLIYFQGNSAPDKSGLPSDRFSAERTGGSVSTLTIQRTQQEDSAVYLCASSLSLLAGVTDTQYFGPGTRLTVL.

This chain uses TRBV6-1 with TRBJ1-5; 7 positions match TRBD1. From germline, CDR1 is MNHNS and CDR2 SASEGT. The CDR3 consists of 15 residues. V lost 4 bases, J lost 3 bases, and 6 bases stayed unmatched. The CDR3 DNA sequence: TGTGCCAGCAGTGCGAATCAGGGGGTCAATCAGCCCCAGCATTTT. It translates to CASSANQGVNQPQHF.

There are many counts of this clone. The chain uses TRBV30 and TRBJ2-7, with D unclear. V lost 5 bases and J lost 3, with 11 bases in between. Germline CDR1 and CDR2: GTSNPN and SVGIG (reference sequence). The CDR3 covers 12 residues. The CDR3 loop is CAWGISFYEQYF. Here the CDR3 DNA reads TGTGCCTGGGGAATAAGTTTCTACGAGCAGTACTTC.

The rearrangement uses TRBV5-1 and TRBJ2-5, with 9 nucleotides matching TRBD1. The CDR3 length is 15 residues. Germline V CDR1 and CDR2: SGHRS, YFSETQ. Trimming took 3 bases from V and 3 from J; bases not matched to a gene: 6. CDR3: CASSSEGQGKETQYF. CDR3 coding DNA: TGCGCCAGCAGCTCAGAGGGACAGGGAAAAGAGACCCAGTACTTC.

This chain uses TRBV4-3 with TRBJ2-7, with D unclear. V was shortened by 0 bases and J by 9 bases, with 18 bases between the two germline ends. The germline gives CDR1 LGHNA, CDR2 YSLEER. The CDR3 runs 15 residues. The CDR3, as DNA: TGCGCCAGCAGCCAAGATCTATGGGGTGTGAGTGTGCAGTACTTC. Its protein is CASSQDLWGVSVQYF.

This clone was seen just once. The rearrangement links TRBV5-1 to TRBJ1-1, with D tentatively TRBD1 (6 bases). V lost 0 bases, J lost 3 bases, and 12 bases lay in between. CDR1 and CDR2 (germline): SGHRS, YFSETQ. CDR3 length: 15 amino acids. CDR3 bases: TGCGCCAGCAGCTTGGCCCCGGCAGGGGACACTGAAGCTTTCTTT. Translation: CASSLAPAGDTEAFF.

This clone was seen only once. The CDR3 loop is CASSPTRDRVTEAFF. CDR3 coding DNA: TGTGCCAGCTCACCAACGCGAGACAGGGTAACTGAAGCTTTCTTT. The chain links TRBV18 to TRBJ1-1; TRBD1 aligns across 7 bases. The CDR3 covers 15 residues. CDR1 is KGHSH and CDR2 is LQKENI in the germline V gene. Trimming cost V 2 bases and J 5 bases; bases outside gene matches: 8.